The subject of this entry is one T cell receptor beta chain. The antigen is undetermined. The CDR3 totals 15 residues. J was trimmed by 7 bases and V by 4 bases; bases with no gene match: 7. CDR1 is SGHDN, CDR2 FVKESK, per germline. This entry comes from a study of shared clonotypes between healthy human individuals. Study at large: Per-donor plates numbered three CD4 naive, three CD4 memory, two CD8 naive and one CD8 memory. Study-level results: For sorted subsets, rarefaction showed incomplete sequencing despite large depth. There were few donors, and this limited the genetic and exposure-history diversity represented. Between a handful of donors, naive CD4 clonotypes were shared at a level of approximately 5%.

This table comes from immunoSEQ multiplex PCR, and its TCRdb copy is limited to in-frame clones, with some not included. The sample has approximately 2.5 million clones, approximately 94% seen once. The specimen sequenced was naive CD4+ T cells sorted from blood. Subset noted: CD45RA+ positively selected. The TCR comes from a young man in good health. The genes are TRBV14 and TRBJ1-2, with 12 bases that match TRBD1. This chain's CDR3 is CASSPPGQGASGYTF. The CDR3, as DNA: TGTGCCAGCAGCCCGCCGGGACAGGGGGCGAGTGGCTACACCTTC.